Shown below are 13 T cell receptor beta chains from a single sample sequenced in a study of technical replicates of blood from a handful of donors (dated by TCRdb to about 2017). Receptor amplification or capture employed the immunoSEQ multiplex PCR assay. Imported from immuneACCESS, the table was reduced by TCRdb to in-frame sequences with V and J called. These copies leave out some clones; in studies compared against another copy, an unresolved V gene accounts for under half, and the cause of the remainder is not known. Here the sample has about 84,000 clones; 92% occur a single time. Of the sample, 0.2% to 0.3% is held by the ten largest clones. Sequenced material: T cells isolated from PBMCs. The receptors originated from a human donor in good health.

The rearrangement uses TRBV6-1 and TRBJ1-4; D might be TRBD1 (6 bases). With 2 bases removed from V and 3 bases from J, the gap between germline ends came to 13 bases. CDR3 length: 16 residues. The germline CDR1 and CDR2 sequences are MNHNS and SASEGT. CDR3 nucleotide sequence: TGTGCCAGCAGTGAATCTCTTTGGACAGCTAATGAAAAACTGTTTTTT. It encodes CASSESLWTANEKLFF.

The chain couples TRBV29-1 to TRBJ1-2; 10 bases fit TRBD1. CDR1 and CDR2 (germline): SQVTM, ANQGSEA. The CDR3 loop spans 14 amino acids. The V and J ends lost 7 bases and 7 bases, in that order; junction bases with no gene match: 12. This CDR3 is CSGRDRGIFSGYTF. For the CDR3, the DNA is TGCAGCGGGAGGGACAGGGGAATATTCAGTGGCTACACCTTC.

The rearrangement joins TRBV14 to TRBJ2-3; 7 positions match TRBD2. V dropped 1 base and J dropped 3; count of bases not matched to a gene: 25. Germline CDR1 is SGHDN and CDR2 is FVKESK. The CDR3 length is 22 residues. This CDR3 is CASSQVHACCGGGLQHTDTQYF. The CDR3 DNA reads as TGTGCCAGCAGCCAAGTCCATGCGTGCTGCGGGGGAGGGCTTCAGCATACAGATACGCAGTATTTT.

This chain uses TRBV2 with TRBJ1-1; D remains ambiguous. The CDR3 has 10 amino acids. Trimming stripped 6 bases from V and 8 bases from J, with 7 bases between. From germline, CDR1 is SNHLY and CDR2 FYNNEI. The CDR3 DNA reads TGTGCCAGCAGGGTAGTAGAAGCTTTCTTT. It yields the protein CASRVVEAFF.

The CDR3 protein is CASSSTKDRGNEQFF. The CDR3 nucleotides are TGTGCCAGCAGCTCGACGAAGGACAGGGGCAATGAGCAGTTCTTC. The J gene is TRBJ2-1, the V gene TRBV5-5; 9 positions agree with TRBD1. Germline V CDR1 and CDR2: SGHKS, YYEKEE (reference sequence). Trimming took 3 bases from V and 6 from J; bases not matched to a gene: 7. The CDR3 is 15 amino acids.

This clone was counted a single time. The chain couples TRBV19 to TRBJ1-2; tentatively, D is TRBD1 (6 bases). Looked up from germline, CDR1 is LNHDA and CDR2 is SQIVND (reference sequence). The CDR3 runs to 14 residues. V lost 7 bases, J lost 4 bases, and 16 bases lay in between. In DNA form, the CDR3 reads TGTGCCAGTACCTCGACAGGAGAATTCTATGGCTACACCTTC. Its translation: CASTSTGEFYGYTF.

This chain links TRBV10-2 with TRBJ2-7; D may be TRBD2 (6 bases). Trimming left V 3 bases short and J 1 base short, with 22 bases between. The germline CDR1 and CDR2 sequences are WSHSY and SAAADI. This CDR3 has 18 residues. CDR3 sequence (DNA): TGCGCCAGCAGTGACCTACCTGGGGGGAGGAGGTTATCCTACGAGCAGTACTTC. Its translation: CASSDLPGGRRLSYEQYF.

The rearrangement links TRBV7-2 to TRBJ2-4; 8 nucleotides align to TRBD1. Unmatched junction bases numbered 6, after V lost 2 bases and J lost 3 bases. CDR1 SGHTA and CDR2 FQGNSA come from the germline V gene. This CDR3 has 16 amino acids. The CDR3 coding sequence is TGTGCCAGCAGCTTACTCCAGGGGGCTAGCAAAAACATTCAGTACTTC. Its protein product is CASSLLQGASKNIQYF.

This clone was seen a handful of times. The chain combines TRBV10-1 with TRBJ1-5; D is perhaps TRBD1 (5 bases). Germline values: CDR1 WNHNN, CDR2 SYGVQD (reference sequence). CDR3 length: 13 amino acids. Trimming removed 4 bases at V and 4 bases at J, with 8 bases between. The CDR3 DNA sequence: TGCGCCAGCAGTGCTCGGGGGAATCAGCCCCAGCATTTT. This sequence encodes CASSARGNQPQHF.

V usage is TRBV2 and J usage is TRBJ2-5; D might be TRBD1 (5 bases). V shed 2 bases and J shed 7 bases, with 17 bases lying between them. Germline CDR1 SNHLY, CDR2 FYNNEI. The CDR3 spans 15 residues. CDR3 amino acids: CASSERAGQAMTQYF. In DNA, the CDR3 is TGTGCCAGCAGTGAACGGGCAGGGCAGGCAATGACCCAGTACTTC. Drawing the rest from reference TRBV2 and TRBJ2-5, the complete variable domain is EPEVTQTPSHQVTQMGQEVILRCVPISNHLYFYWYRQILGQKVEFLVSFYNNEISEKSEIFDDQFSVERPDGSNFTLKIRSTKLEDSAMYFCASSERAGQAMTQYFGPGTRLLVL.

This clone was seen only once. V usage is TRBV6-5 and J usage is TRBJ1-1; a weak D match, TRBD1 (6 bases). The CDR3 contains 14 residues. Germline V gene data show CDR1 as MNHEY and CDR2 as SVGAGI. V was shortened by 1 base and J by 6 bases, with 12 bases between the two germline ends. CDR3 region: CASSYLQGIAEAFF. CDR3 sequence (DNA): TGTGCCAGCAGTTACTTACAGGGTATCGCTGAAGCTTTCTTT.

The rearrangement joins TRBV6-4 to TRBJ2-3; 8 bases agree with TRBD2. Germline-derived CDR1 and CDR2 are MRHNA and SNTAGT. V lost 2 bases and J lost 3; bases outside the gene matches: 10. This CDR3 comprises 17 residues. CDR3 residues: CASSDPTSGPWTDTQYF. In nucleotides, the CDR3 is TGTGCCAGCAGTGACCCCACTAGCGGACCATGGACAGATACGCAGTATTTT.

The J gene is TRBJ1-2, the V gene TRBV27; perhaps TRBD1 as D (6 bases). CDR3 length: 13 residues. V was trimmed by 3 bases and J by 8 bases, leaving 13 bases between them. Germline V lookup: CDR1 MNHEY, CDR2 SMNVEV (reference sequence). CDR3 DNA: TGTGCCAGCAGTTTTAGGGAGGGGGTCGGCTACACCTTC. Its protein is CASSFREGVGYTF.